These 27 T cell receptor beta chains were all obtained from the same sample, sequenced in a study of blood T cell repertoires in COVID-19. Sequencing was performed with immunoSEQ multiplex PCR; in TCRdb, only in-frame clones are kept and a portion is missing. The data contain about 330,000 clones, roughly 86% of them singletons. The sequenced sample was peripheral blood. These receptors all come from a man aged 25-40 years with COVID-19, enrolled during active disease.

The rearrangement uses TRBV6-6 and TRBJ1-4; D is uncertain. There are 15 residues in the CDR3. V was shortened by 2 bases and J by 5 bases, with 12 bases between the two germline ends. In germline, CDR1 is MNHNY, CDR2 SVGAGI (reference sequence). CDR3 bases: TGTGCCAGCAGTTACGGGGAACGCGGGAATGAAAAACTGTTTTTT. It encodes CASSYGERGNEKLFF.

The chain combines TRBV18 with TRBJ2-7; TRBD1 matches at 12 bases. Unmatched junction bases numbered 5, after V lost 3 bases and J lost 2 bases. Looked up from germline, CDR1 is KGHSH and CDR2 is LQKENI. The CDR3 runs 16 residues. CDR3 coding DNA: TGTGCCAGCTCACCCGGGACAGGGGGCCCCACCTACGAGCAGTACTTC. Translating it yields CASSPGTGGPTYEQYF. The entire variable domain, with the rest obtained from reference TRBV18 and TRBJ2-7, is as follows: NAGVMQNPRHLVRRRGQEARLRCSPMKGHSHVYWYRQLPEEGLKFMVYLQKENIIDESGMPKERFSAEFPKEGPSILRIQQVVRGDSAAYFCASSPGTGGPTYEQYFGPGTRLTVT.

V usage is TRBV7-9 and J usage is TRBJ1-4; 7 bases are a match to TRBD1. Germline V gives CDR1 SEHNR, CDR2 FQNEAQ (reference sequence). Trimming at V came to 5 bases and at J to 5 bases, leaving 5 bases not matched to a gene. The CDR3 has 14 amino acids. CDR3 protein: CASSPDRSNEKLFF. CDR3 DNA sequence: TGTGCCAGCAGCCCGGACAGGTCCAATGAAAAACTGTTTTTT.

The V and J genes are TRBV28 and TRBJ2-3; TRBD2 matches 11 bases. Germline-derived CDR1 and CDR2 are MDHEN and SYDVKM. Unmatched junction bases numbered 6, after V lost 4 bases and J lost 0 bases. The CDR3 is 17 amino acids. CDR3 in amino acids: CASSYEGLADSTDTQYF. The CDR3 DNA sequence: TGTGCCAGCAGTTATGAGGGACTAGCGGATAGCACAGATACGCAGTATTTT.

The chain uses TRBV7-2 and TRBJ1-2, with 9 bases that match TRBD1. With 6 bases clipped from V and 8 bases from J, the junction kept 7 bases outside the gene matches. The CDR3 consists of 13 residues. Germline V CDR1 and CDR2: SGHTA, FQGNSA. Written as DNA, the CDR3 is TGTGCCAGCAGGGGACAGGGAAGTTACGGCTACACCTTC. Protein: CASRGQGSYGYTF.

The chain links TRBV7-2 to TRBJ2-7; the D gene is possibly TRBD1 (6 bases). CDR1 is SGHTA and CDR2 is FQGNSA in the germline V gene. There are 17 residues in the CDR3. The germline V and J ends were trimmed by 2 bases and 0 bases, with 17 bases remaining between them. DNA of the CDR3: TGTGCCAGCAGCTTAAGCCCATGGACAGAGTACTCCTACGAGCAGTACTTC. Encoded protein: CASSLSPWTEYSYEQYF.

The CDR3, as DNA: TGCGCCAGCAGCTTGCAAGTCCCGGGGAGGGGGAACACTGAAGCTTTCTTT. It specifies CASSLQVPGRGNTEAFF. The chain has TRBV5-1 and TRBJ1-1; D is possibly TRBD1 (5 bases). The V end was cut by 1 base, the J end by 1 base, with 17 bases between. CDR3 length: 17 amino acids. Germline V gene lookup returns CDR1 SGHRS and CDR2 YFSETQ.

The rearrangement links TRBV7-8 to TRBJ2-5; TRBD2 matches 10 bases. CDR3 length: 16 residues. In germline, CDR1 is SGHVS, CDR2 FQNEAQ. Trimming at V came to 9 bases and at J to 3 bases, leaving 13 bases not matched to a gene. The CDR3 reads CASLRQREGRKETQYF. As DNA, the CDR3 is TGTGCCAGTCTTAGACAGCGGGAGGGCCGTAAAGAGACCCAGTACTTC.

This clone was seen more than once but under ten times. The chain couples TRBV6-2 or TRBV6-3 to TRBJ2-7; D unresolved. V was pared by 2 bases and J by 0 bases, with 2 bases between. The germline CDR1 and CDR2 sequences are MNHEY and SVGEGT. The CDR3 is made up of 12 amino acids. The CDR3 sequence: CASSYRSYEQYF. The CDR3 region has the DNA TGTGCCAGCAGTTACCGCTCCTACGAGCAGTACTTC.

The rearrangement uses TRBV7-8 and TRBJ2-7; weak D call: TRBD1 (5 bases). The V and J ends lost 5 bases and 7 bases respectively, with 12 bases between them. Germline CDR1 is SGHVS and CDR2 is FQNEAQ. This CDR3 contains 12 residues. CDR3 in DNA: TGTGCCAGCAGCCGAGACAGCCTGGAGCAGTACTTC. It encodes CASSRDSLEQYF.

This chain uses TRBV5-1 with TRBJ2-3; TRBD1 might be the D (7 bases). The CDR3 runs 14 residues. CDR1 and CDR2 (germline): SGHRS, YFSETQ. V was cut by 7 bases and J by 6 bases, with 18 bases left in between. The CDR3: CASGGPGGVDTQYF. The CDR3 nucleotides are TGCGCCAGCGGGGGGCCAGGGGGTGTTGATACGCAGTATTTT.

CDR3 DNA: TGTGCCAGTAGTATCAGCGGGGGCAATTACAATGAGCAGTTCTTC. It is translated as CASSISGGNYNEQFF. The rearrangement uses TRBV19 and TRBJ2-1, with 8 bases that match TRBD2. CDR1 and CDR2 from the germline V gene are LNHDA and SQIVND (reference sequence). Trimming removed 3 bases from V and 4 bases from J; junction bases left unmatched: 5. This CDR3 is built from 15 residues.

The rearrangement uses TRBV21-1 and TRBJ2-3; the table's D gene call, TRBD2, was not cross checked with the DNA. TRBV21-1 is listed as a pseudogene. This CDR3 is built from 18 residues. CDR3 protein: CASSKDGPSGGNEDTQYF. As DNA, the CDR3 is TGTGCCAGCAGCAAAGACGGACCTAGCGGGGGGAACGAAGATACGCAGTATTTT.

The CDR3 protein is CASRQTGTGFEKLFF. The CDR3 DNA is TGTGCCAGCAGGCAAACCGGGACAGGGTTTGAAAAACTGTTTTTT. This sequence joins TRBV27 and TRBJ1-4; 9 bases align to TRBD1. V was clipped by 6 bases and J by 7 bases; unmatched bases: 9. Germline CDR1 is MNHEY and CDR2 is SMNVEV (reference sequence). The length of the CDR3 is 15 residues.

This clone was recorded once. The rearrangement joins TRBV7-2 to TRBJ2-5, with 8 positions matching TRBD2. The CDR3 spans 14 residues. The V segment lost 5 bases and the J segment 4 bases; nucleotides outside the gene matches: 6. Germline V CDR1 and CDR2: SGHTA, FQGNSA. Here the CDR3 DNA reads TGTGCCAGCAGCGCGGCCCGGGGGGGAGAGACCCAGTACTTC. Residues: CASSAARGGETQYF.

The CDR3 sequence: CASSPTRQNTDTQYF. In nucleotides, the CDR3 is TGTGCCAGCAGCCCGACTAGGCAGAACACAGATACGCAGTATTTT. The V and J genes are TRBV7-2 and TRBJ2-3; maybe TRBD2 (6 bases). Per germline, CDR1 SGHTA and CDR2 FQGNSA. This CDR3 comprises 15 residues. With 5 bases removed from V and 2 bases from J, the gap between germline ends came to 14 bases. The variable domain in full, with the rest retrieved from reference TRBV7-2 and TRBJ2-3, is GAGVSQSPSNKVTEKGKDVELRCDPISGHTALYWYRQSLGQGLEFLIYFQGNSAPDKSGLPSDRFSAERTGGSVSTLTIQRTQQEDSAVYLCASSPTRQNTDTQYFGPGTRLTVL.

Here the CDR3 DNA reads TGTGCCAGCAGCGTCCTTCCGCCCAGCACTGAAGCTTTCTTT. As protein: CASSVLPPSTEAFF. This sequence joins TRBV6-5 and TRBJ1-1, with D hard to call. This CDR3 has 14 residues. V shed 6 bases and J shed 4 bases, with 15 bases lying between them. The germline gives CDR1 MNHEY, CDR2 SVGAGI.

The chain has TRBV27 and TRBJ2-7, with TRBD1 matching over 8 bases. The CDR3 is 14 residues long. Per the germline V gene, CDR1 is MNHEY and CDR2 is SMNVEV (reference sequence). The V gene end was trimmed by 5 bases and the J gene end by 4 bases; junction bases not matched to a gene: 7. The CDR3 region is CASSDRGRVYEQYF. The CDR3 DNA is TGTGCCAGCAGTGACAGGGGAAGGGTTTACGAGCAGTACTTC.

This clone has only one observation. The genes are TRBV18 and TRBJ2-7; 8 nucleotides match TRBD1. The CDR3 is made up of 15 amino acids. V gave up 3 bases and J gave up 4 bases; unmatched junction bases: 8. Germline V gene data show CDR1 as KGHSH and CDR2 as LQKENI. CDR3 in amino acids: CASSPPGTGPYEQYF. CDR3 coding DNA: TGTGCCAGCTCACCCCCCGGGACAGGCCCATACGAGCAGTACTTC.

The V and J genes are TRBV19 and TRBJ2-5; 7 bases fit TRBD1. Germline lookup yields CDR1 LNHDA and CDR2 SQIVND (reference sequence). J lost 5 bases, V lost 10 bases, and 22 bases had no gene match. CDR3 length: 17 amino acids. The DNA for the CDR3 is TGTGCCACCAGGGGGACAATGACAGGGCCCTACTTGGAGACCCAGTACTTC. The encoded protein is CATRGTMTGPYLETQYF. Complete variable domain (other parts from reference TRBV19 and TRBJ2-5): DGGITQSPKYLFRKEGQNVTLSCEQNLNHDAMYWYRQDPGQGLRLIYYSQIVNDFQKGDIAEGYSVSREKKESFPLTVTSAQKNPTAFYLCATRGTMTGPYLETQYFGPGTRLLVL.

The chain is built from TRBV18 and TRBJ2-5; D ambiguous. V was pared by 4 bases and J by 6 bases, with 12 bases between. Germline assignment: CDR1 KGHSH and CDR2 LQKENI. The CDR3 has 13 residues. DNA for the CDR3: TGTGCCAGCTCACTGGCACAAGAAAAGACCCAGTACTTC. Translating it yields CASSLAQEKTQYF.

The chain carries TRBV7-3 and TRBJ2-7, with D perhaps matching TRBD2 (5 bases). V was shortened by 2 bases and J by 2 bases, with 16 bases between the two germline ends. This CDR3 contains 16 residues. Germline CDR1 is SGHTA and CDR2 is FQGTGA. The chain's CDR3 is CASSLVAAGVTYEQYF. CDR3 DNA: TGTGCCAGCAGCTTAGTGGCGGCGGGCGTTACCTACGAGCAGTACTTC. Full variable domain (outside the CDR3, taken from reference TRBV7-3 and TRBJ2-7): GAGVSQTPSNKVTEKGKYVELRCDPISGHTALYWYRQSLGQGPEFLIYFQGTGAADDSGLPNDRFFAVRPEGSVSTLKIQRTERGDSAVYLCASSLVAAGVTYEQYFGPGTRLTVT.

The CDR3, as DNA: TGTGCCAGCAGTTTAAATAGAGGGCAGTATTTTGAAGCTTTCTTT. Encoded protein: CASSLNRGQYFEAFF. The chain couples TRBV27 to TRBJ1-1; D gene ambiguous. The CDR3 contains 15 residues. Trimming took off 2 bases at V and 7 bases at J, with 17 bases between the two ends. Germline V gene data show CDR1 as MNHEY and CDR2 as SMNVEV (reference sequence).

This clone was picked up many times. The chain joins TRBV18 to TRBJ2-2, with D possibly matching TRBD2 (5 bases). Trimming shortened V by 3 bases and J by 4 bases, and 15 bases separated the two germline ends. The CDR3 totals 16 residues. CDR1 is KGHSH and CDR2 is LQKENI in the germline V gene. The CDR3 DNA is TGTGCCAGCTCACCGGCGGGCCAGGCCGCCACCGGGGAGCTGTTTTTT. Translation: CASSPAGQAATGELFF.

The V call is TRBV28, the J call TRBJ2-7, with D tentatively TRBD1 (7 bases). The CDR3 extends over 13 amino acids. V shed 8 bases and J shed 5 bases, with 16 bases lying between them. Germline lookup yields CDR1 MDHEN and CDR2 SYDVKM. In DNA form, the CDR3 reads TGTGCCAGCGGGCGGGACAGCTTAGACGAGCAGTACTTC. Encoded protein: CASGRDSLDEQYF. Full variable domain (rest looked up from reference TRBV28 and TRBJ2-7): DVKVTQSSRYLVKRTGEKVFLECVQDMDHENMFWYRQDPGLGLRLIYFSYDVKMKEKGDIPEGYSVSREKKERFSLILESASTNQTSMYLCASGRDSLDEQYFGPGTRLTVT.

V usage is TRBV24-1 and J usage is TRBJ2-3; 7 positions agree with TRBD2. In germline, CDR1 is KGHDR, CDR2 SFDVKD. J gave up 1 base and V 3 bases, and 3 bases lay outside the gene matches. CDR3 size: 15 residues. The CDR3 DNA is TGTGCCACCAGTGATGCGGGGGACGGCACAGATACGCAGTATTTT. It yields the protein CATSDAGDGTDTQYF.

The J gene is TRBJ1-4, the V gene TRBV3-1 (or the pseudogene TRBV3-2), with 7 bases matching TRBD1. The ends lost 3 bases at V and 6 bases at J; junction bases unmatched: 7. Germline V gives CDR1 LGHDT, CDR2 YNNKEL (reference sequence). This CDR3 region has 15 residues. The CDR3 region has the DNA TGTGCCAGCAGCCACGGCAGGGGGGTTGATGAAAAACTGTTTTTT. Protein sequence: CASSHGRGVDEKLFF.